The T cell receptor (beta chain) under discussion was sequenced for a study of T cells in Graves' hyperthyroidism and ophthalmopathy. Study-wide context: Blood from the periphery was taken at initial diagnosis, before any treatment. Whole-study results and caveats: Ophthalmopathy was told apart from stable hyperthyroidism by a 13 V-J model. Blood samples included most of the expanded thyroid clonotypes exceeding 0.001.

Regions amplified from RNA transcripts were the TCR beta CDR3 regions. Researchers ran a first-round RT-PCR on the TCR CDR3 using the HTBI primer set. One entry per CDR3 protein, called by TCRdb with MiXCR from the multiplex PCR reads. Altogether about 290,000 distinct CDR3 sequences are present, about 14% being singletons, with the ten largest covering roughly 8%. Based on clinical symptoms, serum thyroxine and TRAb, thyroid ultrasound and orbital computed tomography, diagnoses were reached. This CDR3 spans 14 amino acids. From germline, CDR1 is MNHNS and CDR2 SASEGT. V shed 2 bases, J shed 5 bases, and the junction held 3 bases outside the gene matches. Of note for this clonotype: Antigen: not known.

Material: blood. This clonotype was obtained from a young woman with Graves' hyperthyroidism that later progressed to Graves' ophthalmopathy. This rearrangement joins TRBV6-1 to TRBJ2-7; 10 bases agree with TRBD2. The CDR3 here is CASSESGRAHEQYF. CDR3 coding DNA: TGTGCCAGCAGTGAAAGCGGGAGGGCCCACGAGCAGTACTTC.